The 8 T cell receptor beta chains in this list originate from one sample, sequenced in a study of T cell responses to AZD1222 COVID-19 vaccine. Assay used: immunoSEQ multiplex PCR; TCRdb lists only in-frame clones, some missing. The table lists around 92,000 clones, just over 90% of them singletons. Sequencing used peripheral blood, obtained on day 0 of AZD1222 vaccination. The receptors shown here come from an adult in good health.

This CDR3 is CASRQGAHYGYTF. As DNA, the CDR3 is TGTGCCAGCAGACAGGGGGCCCACTATGGCTACACCTTC. The chain combines TRBV28 with TRBJ1-2, with 9 bases matching TRBD1. The V segment lost 6 bases and the J segment 3 bases; nucleotides outside the gene matches: 2. The CDR3 has 13 amino acids. CDR1 is MDHEN, CDR2 SYDVKM, per germline.

This clone was recorded once. The chain carries TRBV19 and TRBJ2-7; D tentatively reads TRBD1 or TRBD2 (5 bases each). CDR3 length: 13 residues. Between the trimmed V and J ends, which lost 6 bases and 3 bases, there was a span of 12 bases. Looked up from germline, CDR1 is LNHDA and CDR2 is SQIVND (reference sequence). CDR3 DNA: TGTGCCAGTAGCGGGGACGGGAACTACGAGCAGTACTTC. It encodes CASSGDGNYEQYF.

This chain uses TRBV4-3 with TRBJ1-5; TRBD1 is a possible D gene (5 bases). V was pared by 0 bases and J by 4 bases, with 7 bases between. This CDR3 is 14 amino acids long. In germline, CDR1 is LGHNA, CDR2 YSLEER. CDR3 sequence: CASSQDRVNQPQHF. For the CDR3, the DNA is TGCGCCAGCAGCCAAGACAGGGTAAATCAGCCCCAGCATTTT.

The rearrangement links TRBV29-1 to TRBJ2-1, with D uncertain. Deletions cut 2 bases from V and 5 bases from J, with 7 bases between. Germline CDR1 reads SQVTM; CDR2 reads ANQGSEA. This CDR3 has 12 residues. The CDR3 spells CSVELPNNEQFF. The CDR3, as DNA: TGCAGCGTTGAACTGCCCAACAATGAGCAGTTCTTC.

The V call is TRBV7-8, the J call TRBJ1-1; D is unclear. Germline assignment: CDR1 SGHVS and CDR2 FQNEAQ. This CDR3 has 15 residues. The V end lost 1 base, the J end lost 1 base, and 10 bases lay between the germline ends. The CDR3: CASSLEYLRNTEAFF. CDR3 nucleotides: TGTGCCAGCAGCTTAGAATACTTGCGGAACACTGAAGCTTTCTTT. Using reference TRBV7-8 and TRBJ1-1 for the parts outside the CDR3, the full variable domain is GAGVSQSPRYKVAKRGQDVALRCDPISGHVSLFWYQQALGQGPEFLTYFQNEAQLDKSGLPSDRFFAERPEGSVSTLKIQRTQQEDSAVYLCASSLEYLRNTEAFFGQGTRLTVV.

The CDR3 region is CASSPPPGTNQPQHF. The CDR3 nucleotides are TGTGCCAGCAGCCCACCCCCCGGAACAAATCAGCCCCAGCATTTT. The rearrangement links TRBV7-2 to TRBJ1-5, with D unclear. Trimming took off 5 bases at V and 4 bases at J, with 15 bases between the two ends. In germline, CDR1 is SGHTA, CDR2 FQGNSA. The CDR3 loop spans 15 amino acids.

V usage is TRBV18 and J usage is TRBJ1-3; 9 bases line up with TRBD1. The germline V gene encodes CDR1 KGHSH and CDR2 LQKENI. Trimming at V came to 6 bases and at J to 3 bases, leaving 12 bases not matched to a gene. CDR3 size: 17 residues. In DNA form, the CDR3 reads TGTGCCAGCTCCTCGGCCGGGACAGGGATTTTTGGAAACACCATATATTTT. Its protein is CASSSAGTGIFGNTIYF.

This clone was seen only once. The chain employs TRBV10-3 and TRBJ2-3; 7 bases are a match to TRBD2. Germline CDR1 reads ENHRY; CDR2 reads SYGVKD. Trimming at V came to 4 bases and at J to 6 bases, leaving 13 bases not matched to a gene. This CDR3 has 16 residues. The DNA of the CDR3 is TGTGCCATCAGTGTCCCAGGAGCGGGGCCCGAGGATACGCAGTATTTT. Translated, it gives CAISVPGAGPEDTQYF.